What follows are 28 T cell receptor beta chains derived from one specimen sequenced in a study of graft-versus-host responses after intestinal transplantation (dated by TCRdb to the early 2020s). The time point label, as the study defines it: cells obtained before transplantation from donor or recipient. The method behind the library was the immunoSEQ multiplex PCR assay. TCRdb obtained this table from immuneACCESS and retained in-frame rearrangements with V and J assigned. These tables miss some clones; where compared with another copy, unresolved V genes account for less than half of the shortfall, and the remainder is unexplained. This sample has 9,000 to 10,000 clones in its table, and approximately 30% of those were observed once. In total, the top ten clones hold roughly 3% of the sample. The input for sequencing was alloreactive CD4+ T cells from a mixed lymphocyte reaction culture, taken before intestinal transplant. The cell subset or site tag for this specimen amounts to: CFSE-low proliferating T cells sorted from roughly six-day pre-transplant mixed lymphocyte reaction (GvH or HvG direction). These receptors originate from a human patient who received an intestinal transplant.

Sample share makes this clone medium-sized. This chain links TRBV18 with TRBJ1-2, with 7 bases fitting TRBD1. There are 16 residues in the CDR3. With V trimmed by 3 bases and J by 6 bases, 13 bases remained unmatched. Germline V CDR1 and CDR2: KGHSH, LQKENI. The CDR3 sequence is CASSPKRKGARNGYTF. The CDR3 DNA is TGTGCCAGCTCACCCAAAAGAAAGGGGGCGAGGAATGGCTACACCTTC. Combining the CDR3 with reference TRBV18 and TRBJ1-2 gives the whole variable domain NAGVMQNPRHLVRRRGQEARLRCSPMKGHSHVYWYRQLPEEGLKFMVYLQKENIIDESGMPKERFSAEFPKEGPSILRIQQVVRGDSAAYFCASSPKRKGARNGYTFGSGTRLTVV.

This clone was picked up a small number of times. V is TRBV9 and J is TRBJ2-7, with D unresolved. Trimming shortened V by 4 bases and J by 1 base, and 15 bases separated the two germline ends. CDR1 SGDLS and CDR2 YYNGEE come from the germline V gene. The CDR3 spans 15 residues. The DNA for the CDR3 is TGTGCCAGCAGCCAAGAAAAGGAAGTATCCTACGAGCAGTACTTC. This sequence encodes CASSQEKEVSYEQYF.

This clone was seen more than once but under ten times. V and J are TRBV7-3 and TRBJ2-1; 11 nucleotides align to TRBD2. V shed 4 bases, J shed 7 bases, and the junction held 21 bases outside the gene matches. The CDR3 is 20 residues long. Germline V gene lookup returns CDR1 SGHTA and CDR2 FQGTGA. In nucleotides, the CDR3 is TGTGCCAGCAGCTCTAGACTAGCGGGATTGGGACGGGATGAGAAAAATGAGCAGTTCTTC. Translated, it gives CASSSRLAGLGRDEKNEQFF.

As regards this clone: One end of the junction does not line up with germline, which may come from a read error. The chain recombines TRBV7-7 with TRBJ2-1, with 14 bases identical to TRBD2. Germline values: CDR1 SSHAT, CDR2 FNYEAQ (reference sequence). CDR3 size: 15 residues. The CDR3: CASSFGTSGSDEQFF. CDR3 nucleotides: TGTGCTAGCAGCTTCGGGACTAGCGGGAGCGATGAGCAGTTCTTC.

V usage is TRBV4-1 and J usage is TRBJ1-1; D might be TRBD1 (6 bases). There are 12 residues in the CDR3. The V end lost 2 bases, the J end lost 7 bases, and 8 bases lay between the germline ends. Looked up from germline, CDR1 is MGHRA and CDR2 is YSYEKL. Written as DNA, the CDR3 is TGCGCCAGCAGCCAAACAGGGTTTGAAGCTTTCTTT. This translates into CASSQTGFEAFF.

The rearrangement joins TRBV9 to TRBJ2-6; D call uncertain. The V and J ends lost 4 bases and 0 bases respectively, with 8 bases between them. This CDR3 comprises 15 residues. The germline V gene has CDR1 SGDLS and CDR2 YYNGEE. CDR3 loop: CASSNSGSGANVLTF. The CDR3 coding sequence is TGTGCCAGCAGCAATTCGGGCTCTGGGGCCAACGTCCTGACTTTC.

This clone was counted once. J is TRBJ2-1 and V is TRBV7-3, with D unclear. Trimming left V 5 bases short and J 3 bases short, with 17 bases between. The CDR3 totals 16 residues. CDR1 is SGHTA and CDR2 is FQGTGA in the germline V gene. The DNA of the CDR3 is TGTGCCAGCAGCCCACGGCGCCCCTTTTGCTACAATGAGCAGTTCTTC. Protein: CASSPRRPFCYNEQFF.

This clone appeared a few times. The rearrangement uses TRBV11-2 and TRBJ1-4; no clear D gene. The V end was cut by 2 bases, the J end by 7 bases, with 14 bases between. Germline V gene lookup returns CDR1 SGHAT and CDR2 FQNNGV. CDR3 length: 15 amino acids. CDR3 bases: TGTGCCAGCAGCTTATTTCGACCGTTGGGTGAAAAACTGTTTTTT. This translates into CASSLFRPLGEKLFF.

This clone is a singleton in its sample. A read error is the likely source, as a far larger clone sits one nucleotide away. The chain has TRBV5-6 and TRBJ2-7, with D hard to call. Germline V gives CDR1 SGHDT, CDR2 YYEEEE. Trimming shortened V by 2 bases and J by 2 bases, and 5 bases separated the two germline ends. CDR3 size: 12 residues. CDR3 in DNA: TGTGCCAGCAGCTTCTCGCCCTACGAGCAGTACTTC. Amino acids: CASSFSPYEQYF.

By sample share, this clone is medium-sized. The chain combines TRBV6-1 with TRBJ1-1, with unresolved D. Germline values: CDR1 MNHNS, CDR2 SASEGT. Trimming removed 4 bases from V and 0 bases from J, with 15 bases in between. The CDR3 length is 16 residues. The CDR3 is CASSVSFGAMNTEAFF. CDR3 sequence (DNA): TGTGCCAGCAGTGTGAGTTTTGGAGCAATGAACACTGAAGCTTTCTTT.

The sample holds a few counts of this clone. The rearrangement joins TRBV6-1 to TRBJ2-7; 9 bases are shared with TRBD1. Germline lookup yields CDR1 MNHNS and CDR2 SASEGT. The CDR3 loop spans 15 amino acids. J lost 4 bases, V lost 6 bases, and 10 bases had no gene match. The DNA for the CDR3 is TGTGCCAGCAGGAAAACCGGGACAGGGTTTTACGAGCAGTACTTC. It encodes CASRKTGTGFYEQYF.

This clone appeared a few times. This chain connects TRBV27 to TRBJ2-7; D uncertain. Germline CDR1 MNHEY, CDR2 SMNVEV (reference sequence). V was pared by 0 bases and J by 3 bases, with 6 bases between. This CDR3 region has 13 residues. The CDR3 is CASSLSGVYEQYF. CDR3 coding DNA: TGTGCCAGCAGTTTATCCGGTGTCTACGAGCAGTACTTC.

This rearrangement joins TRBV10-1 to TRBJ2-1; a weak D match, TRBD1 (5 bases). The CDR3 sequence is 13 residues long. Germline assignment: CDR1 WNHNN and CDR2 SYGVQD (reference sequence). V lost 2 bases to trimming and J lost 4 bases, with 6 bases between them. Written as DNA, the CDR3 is TGCGCCAGCAGTGAGACAGGATACAATGAGCAGTTCTTC. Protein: CASSETGYNEQFF.

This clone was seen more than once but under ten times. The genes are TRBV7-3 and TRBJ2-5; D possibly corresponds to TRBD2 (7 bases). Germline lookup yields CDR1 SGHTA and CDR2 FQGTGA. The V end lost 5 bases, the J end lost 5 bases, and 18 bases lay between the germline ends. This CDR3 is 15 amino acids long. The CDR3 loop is CASSRTGGAGETQYF. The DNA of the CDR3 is TGTGCCAGCAGCCGAACTGGGGGGGCGGGGGAGACCCAGTACTTC.

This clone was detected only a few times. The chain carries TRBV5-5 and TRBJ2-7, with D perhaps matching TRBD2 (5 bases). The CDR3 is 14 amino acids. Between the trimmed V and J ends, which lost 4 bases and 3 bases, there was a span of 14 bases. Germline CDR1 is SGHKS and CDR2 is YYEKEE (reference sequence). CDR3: CASSQVGEGYEQYF. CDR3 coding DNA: TGTGCCAGCAGCCAAGTGGGAGAGGGCTACGAGCAGTACTTC.

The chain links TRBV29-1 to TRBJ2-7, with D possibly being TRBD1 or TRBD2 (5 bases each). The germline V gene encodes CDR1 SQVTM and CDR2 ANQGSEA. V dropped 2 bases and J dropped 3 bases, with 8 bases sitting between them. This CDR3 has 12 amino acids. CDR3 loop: CSVERDDYEQYF. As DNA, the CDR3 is TGCAGCGTTGAACGGGACGACTACGAGCAGTACTTC.

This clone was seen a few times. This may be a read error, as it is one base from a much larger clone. CDR3 in DNA: TGTGCCAGCAGCCAAGAGGATAAGGGTACGGGGCAGTTCTTC. Translation: CASSQEDKGTGQFF. This sequence joins TRBV4-2 and TRBJ2-1; D not resolved. The CDR3 extends over 14 amino acids. Per the germline V gene, CDR1 is LGHNA and CDR2 is YNFKEQ. Trimming took off 0 bases at V and 12 bases at J, with 15 bases between the two ends.

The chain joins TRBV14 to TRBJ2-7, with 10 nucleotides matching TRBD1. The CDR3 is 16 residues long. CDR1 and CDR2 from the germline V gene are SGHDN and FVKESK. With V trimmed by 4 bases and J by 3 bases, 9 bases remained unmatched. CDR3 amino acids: CASSPRSGTGDYEQYF. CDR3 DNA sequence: TGTGCCAGCAGCCCCCGGTCCGGGACAGGGGACTACGAGCAGTACTTC.

Here the CDR3 reads CASRGGPGTSKPQGRYEQYF. The DNA for the CDR3 is TGTGCCAGCAGGGGCGGCCCCGGGACCTCTAAACCCCAAGGACGGTACGAGCAGTACTTC. The chain recombines TRBV28 with TRBJ2-7, with D possibly being TRBD1 or TRBD2 (5 bases each). Trimming shortened V by 6 bases and J by 4 bases, and 34 bases separated the two germline ends. Germline CDR1 reads MDHEN; CDR2 reads SYDVKM. There are 20 residues in the CDR3.

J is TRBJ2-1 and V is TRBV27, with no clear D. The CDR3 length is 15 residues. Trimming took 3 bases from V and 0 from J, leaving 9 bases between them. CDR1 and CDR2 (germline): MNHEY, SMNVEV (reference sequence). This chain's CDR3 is CASSFLESSYNEQFF. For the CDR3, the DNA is TGTGCCAGCAGTTTTTTGGAAAGCTCCTACAATGAGCAGTTCTTC.

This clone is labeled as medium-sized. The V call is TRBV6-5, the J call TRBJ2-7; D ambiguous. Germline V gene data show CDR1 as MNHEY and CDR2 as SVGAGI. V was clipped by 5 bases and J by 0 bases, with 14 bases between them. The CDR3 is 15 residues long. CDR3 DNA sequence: TGTGCCAGCAGTCTAATTCCAGAGCCCTCCTACGAGCAGTACTTC. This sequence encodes CASSLIPEPSYEQYF.

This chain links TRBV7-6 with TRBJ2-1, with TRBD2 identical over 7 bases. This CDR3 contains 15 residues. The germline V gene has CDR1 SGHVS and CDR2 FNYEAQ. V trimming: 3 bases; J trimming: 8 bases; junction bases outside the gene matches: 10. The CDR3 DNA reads TGTGCCAGCAGCTTGGGGGGGGGATTAGTCGATGAGCAGTTCTTC. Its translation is CASSLGGGLVDEQFF.

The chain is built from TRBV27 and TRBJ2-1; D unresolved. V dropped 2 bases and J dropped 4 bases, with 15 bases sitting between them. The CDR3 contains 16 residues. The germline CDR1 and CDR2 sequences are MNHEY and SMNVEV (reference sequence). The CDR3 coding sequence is TGTGCCAGCAGTTTAGCCGATACCGTGGGGTACAATGAGCAGTTCTTC. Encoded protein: CASSLADTVGYNEQFF.

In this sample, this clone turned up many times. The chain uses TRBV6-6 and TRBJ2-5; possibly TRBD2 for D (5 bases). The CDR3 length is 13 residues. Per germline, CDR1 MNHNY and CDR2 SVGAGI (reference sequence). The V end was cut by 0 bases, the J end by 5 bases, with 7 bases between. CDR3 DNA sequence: TGTGCCAGCAGTTACTCGTCGGGGGAGACCCAGTACTTC. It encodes CASSYSSGETQYF.

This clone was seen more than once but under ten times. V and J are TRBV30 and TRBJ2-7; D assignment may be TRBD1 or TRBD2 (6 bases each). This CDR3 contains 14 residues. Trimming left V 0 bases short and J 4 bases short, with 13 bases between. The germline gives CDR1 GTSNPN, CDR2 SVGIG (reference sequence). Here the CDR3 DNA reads TGTGCCTGGAGTGTCGGGGGCGAGGGGTACGAGCAGTACTTC. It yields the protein CAWSVGGEGYEQYF.

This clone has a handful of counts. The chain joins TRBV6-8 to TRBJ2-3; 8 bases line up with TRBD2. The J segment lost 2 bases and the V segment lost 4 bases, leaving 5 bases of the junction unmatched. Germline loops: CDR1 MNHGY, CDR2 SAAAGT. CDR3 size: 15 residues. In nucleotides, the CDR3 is TGTGCCAGCAGTTCCCAAGCGGGAGTCACAGATACGCAGTATTTT. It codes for CASSSQAGVTDTQYF.

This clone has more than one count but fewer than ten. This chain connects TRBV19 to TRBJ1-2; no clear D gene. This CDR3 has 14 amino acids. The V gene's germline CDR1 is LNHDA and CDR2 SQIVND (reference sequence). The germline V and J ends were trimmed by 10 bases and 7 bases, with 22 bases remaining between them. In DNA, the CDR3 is TGTGCCATCTCTGAGGGAGTACCCCCGGGTGGCTACACCTTC. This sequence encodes CAISEGVPPGGYTF.

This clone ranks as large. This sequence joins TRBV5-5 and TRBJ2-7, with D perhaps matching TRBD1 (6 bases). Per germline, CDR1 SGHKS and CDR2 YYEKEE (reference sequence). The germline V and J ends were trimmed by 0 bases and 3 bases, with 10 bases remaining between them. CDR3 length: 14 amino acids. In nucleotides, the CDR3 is TGTGCCAGCAGCTTGGGGACAGATATCTACGAGCAGTACTTC. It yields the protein CASSLGTDIYEQYF.